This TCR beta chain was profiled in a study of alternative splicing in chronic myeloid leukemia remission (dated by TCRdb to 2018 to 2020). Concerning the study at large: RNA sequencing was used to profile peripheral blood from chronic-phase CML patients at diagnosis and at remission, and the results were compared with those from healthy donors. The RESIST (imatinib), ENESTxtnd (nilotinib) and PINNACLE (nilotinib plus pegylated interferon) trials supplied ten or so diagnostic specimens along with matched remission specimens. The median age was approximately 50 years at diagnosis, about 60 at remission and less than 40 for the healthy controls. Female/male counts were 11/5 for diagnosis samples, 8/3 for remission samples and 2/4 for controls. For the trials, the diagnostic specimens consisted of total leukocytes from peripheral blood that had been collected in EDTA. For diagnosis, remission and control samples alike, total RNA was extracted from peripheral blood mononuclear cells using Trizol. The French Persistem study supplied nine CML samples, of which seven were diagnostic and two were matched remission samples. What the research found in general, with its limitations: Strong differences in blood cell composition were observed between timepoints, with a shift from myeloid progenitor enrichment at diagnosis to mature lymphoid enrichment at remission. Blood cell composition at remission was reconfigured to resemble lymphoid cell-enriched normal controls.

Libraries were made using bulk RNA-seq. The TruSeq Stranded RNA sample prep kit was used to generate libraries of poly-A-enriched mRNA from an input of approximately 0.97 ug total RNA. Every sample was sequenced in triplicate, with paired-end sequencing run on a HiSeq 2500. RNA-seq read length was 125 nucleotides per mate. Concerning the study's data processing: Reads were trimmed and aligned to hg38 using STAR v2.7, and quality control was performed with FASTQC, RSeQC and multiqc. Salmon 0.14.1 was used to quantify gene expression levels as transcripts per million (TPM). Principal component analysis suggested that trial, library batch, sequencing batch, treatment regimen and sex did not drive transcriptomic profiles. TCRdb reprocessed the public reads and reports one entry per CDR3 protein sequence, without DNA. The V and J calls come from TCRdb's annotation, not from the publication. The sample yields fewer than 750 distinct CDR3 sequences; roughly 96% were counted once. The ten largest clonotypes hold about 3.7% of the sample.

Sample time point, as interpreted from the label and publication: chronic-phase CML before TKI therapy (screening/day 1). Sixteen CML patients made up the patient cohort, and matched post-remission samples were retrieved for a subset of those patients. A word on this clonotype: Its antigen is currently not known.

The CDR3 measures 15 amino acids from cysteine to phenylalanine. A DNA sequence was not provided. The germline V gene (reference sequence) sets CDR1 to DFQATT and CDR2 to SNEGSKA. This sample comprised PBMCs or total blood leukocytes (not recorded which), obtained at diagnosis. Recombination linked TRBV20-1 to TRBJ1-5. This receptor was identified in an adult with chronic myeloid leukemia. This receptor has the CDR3 CSARVSTTPNQPQHF.